This passage covers 16 T cell receptor beta chains from one sample sequenced in a study of T cells in Graves' hyperthyroidism and ophthalmopathy. RNA transcripts served as the template for amplifying TCR beta CDR3 regions. TCR CDR3 regions were first amplified by RT-PCR with HTBI primers. Each CDR3 protein is one row after TCRdb ran MiXCR on the multiplex PCR reads. The sample yields about 260,000 distinct CDR3 sequences, less than 20% seen once. Sequencing used blood. These receptors all stem from a woman between 18 and 29 years old with Graves' ophthalmopathy.

This clonotype was seen at least ten times. The CDR3 region is CASSLQQGDTGELFF. In DNA form, the CDR3 reads TGTGCCAGCTCACTACAGCAGGGCGACACCGGGGAGCTGTTTTTT. The gene calls are TRBV18 and TRBJ2-2; a possible D gene is TRBD1 (5 bases). V was clipped by 4 bases and J by 3 bases, with 12 bases between them. The CDR3 is made up of 15 amino acids. Germline V gene data show CDR1 as KGHSH and CDR2 as LQKENI.

Comments on this clonotype: A much larger clone lies one base from this, so it may be a read error. The chain combines TRBV20-1 with TRBJ2-1; 10 bases line up with TRBD2. This CDR3 has 15 amino acids. Germline V gene lookup returns CDR1 DFQATT and CDR2 SNEGSKA (reference sequence). DNA for the CDR3: TGCAGTGCTAGAGATAGCGGGGGGCTTGACAATGAGCAGTCCTTC. It codes for CSARDSGGLDNEQSF.

This sequence joins TRBV20-1 and TRBJ1-3, with D uncertain. Trimming pared 5 bases from V and 0 bases from J, leaving 14 bases between. The germline CDR1 and CDR2 sequences are DFQATT and SNEGSKA (reference sequence). This CDR3 is built from 15 residues. The CDR3 bases are TGCAGTGCTGAGAAAGATTACAGCTCTGGAAACACCATATATTTT. Protein sequence: CSAEKDYSSGNTIYF.

This clonotype occurred many times. The V and J genes are TRBV3-1 and TRBJ2-1, with D possibly matching TRBD2 (7 bases). CDR1 is LGHDT, CDR2 YNNKEL, per germline (reference sequence). CDR3 size: 14 residues. Trimming left V 4 bases short and J 5 bases short, with 12 bases between. CDR3 region: CASSRRGPNNEQFF. CDR3 DNA sequence: TGTGCCAGCAGCCGGCGGGGGCCGAACAATGAGCAGTTCTTC.

This clonotype was counted ten times or more. The chain employs TRBV2 and TRBJ2-5; 7 bases are a match to TRBD2. The CDR3 consists of 16 residues. Losses at the gene ends were 2 bases for V and 1 base for J; bases not matched to a gene: 7. Germline V gene sequence: CDR1 SNHLY, CDR2 FYNNEI. In DNA form, the CDR3 reads TGTGCCAGCAGTGAAAAGGTAGCGGGTCTCCAAGAGACCCAGTACTTC. Its translation: CASSEKVAGLQETQYF. The full variable domain, with the rest looked up from reference TRBV2 and TRBJ2-5, is EPEVTQTPSHQVTQMGQEVILRCVPISNHLYFYWYRQILGQKVEFLVSFYNNEISEKSEIFDDQFSVERPDGSNFTLKIRSTKLEDSAMYFCASSEKVAGLQETQYFGPGTRLLVL.

This clonotype appeared many times. The chain is built from TRBV18 and TRBJ2-7; 10 bases line up with TRBD1. This CDR3 has 15 residues. CDR1 KGHSH and CDR2 LQKENI come from the germline V gene. V lost 3 bases, J lost 3 bases, and 5 bases stayed unmatched. The CDR3 loop is CASSPGQGGLYEQYF. The CDR3, as DNA: TGTGCCAGCTCACCCGGACAGGGGGGCCTCTACGAGCAGTACTTC.

This clonotype showed up many times. This chain links TRBV27 with TRBJ1-1, with D perhaps TRBD1 (5 bases). V was pared by 4 bases and J by 1 base, with 22 bases between. The CDR3 covers 18 residues. CDR1 MNHEY and CDR2 SMNVEV come from the germline V gene (reference sequence). The CDR3 sequence: CASSSAEIGWGRNTEAFF. CDR3 bases: TGTGCCAGCAGTTCCGCCGAAATTGGGTGGGGCAGGAACACTGAAGCTTTCTTT.

This clonotype was recorded at least ten times. This sequence joins TRBV6-1 and TRBJ1-2, with TRBD1 identical over 7 bases. Germline trimming cut 6 bases from V and 4 bases from J; bases unmatched to any gene: 11. Per the germline V gene, CDR1 is MNHNS and CDR2 is SASEGT. The CDR3 is 15 residues long. The CDR3 sequence: CASSPRQGHSYGYTF. The CDR3 DNA reads TGTGCCAGCAGCCCCCGACAGGGACACAGCTATGGCTACACCTTC.

Many counts were recorded for this clonotype. J is TRBJ2-1 and V is TRBV6-2 or TRBV6-3, with 8 positions matching TRBD2. J lost 7 bases, V lost 4 bases, and 12 bases had no gene match. The germline V gene has CDR1 MNHEY and CDR2 SVGEGT. This CDR3 region has 16 residues. For the CDR3, the DNA is TGTGCCAGCAGTTCCCGGTACCTATCGGGAGGGAATGAGCAGTTCTTC. This translates into CASSSRYLSGGNEQFF.

This clonotype was counted ten times or more. The chain recombines TRBV6-2 or TRBV6-3 with TRBJ1-1; TRBD1 aligns across 7 bases. The CDR3 consists of 14 residues. The germline CDR1 and CDR2 sequences are MNHEY and SVGEGT. After removal of 6 bases from V and 4 bases from J, the junction contained 8 bases not matched to a gene. The CDR3 region has the DNA TGTGCCAGCAGACGACAGGGAAGGGGCACTGAAGCTTTCTTT. Protein sequence: CASRRQGRGTEAFF.

The chain employs TRBV7-9 and TRBJ1-1; TRBD1 is a possible D gene (6 bases). The germline V and J ends were trimmed by 1 base and 5 bases, with 14 bases remaining between them. The germline CDR1 and CDR2 sequences are SEHNR and FQNEAQ (reference sequence). The CDR3 covers 15 residues. The CDR3 sequence is CASSLVGGPGTEAFF. In nucleotides, the CDR3 is TGTGCCAGCAGCTTAGTTGGGGGCCCGGGGACTGAAGCTTTCTTT.

Many counts were recorded for this clonotype. The CDR3 DNA follows: TGTGCCAGCAGCCCCGGGGGTCTCCTGAACAATGAGCAGTTCTTC. Protein sequence: CASSPGGLLNNEQFF. The chain links TRBV11-2 to TRBJ2-1; TRBD2 might be the D (6 bases). V dropped 5 bases and J dropped 5 bases, with 16 bases sitting between them. This CDR3 has 15 residues. Germline assignment: CDR1 SGHAT and CDR2 FQNNGV.

This clonotype occurred many times. The chain combines TRBV12-5 with TRBJ2-1; TRBD2 agrees at 10 bases. Germline-derived CDR1 and CDR2 are LGHNT and FRNRAP. This CDR3 is built from 13 residues. Trimming took 6 bases from V and 11 from J; bases not matched to a gene: 7. CDR3 sequence: CASGPGLASKQFF. The CDR3 DNA sequence: TGTGCTAGTGGCCCGGGACTAGCGAGTAAGCAGTTCTTC.

The sample holds a few counts of this clonotype. The chain is built from TRBV6-1 and TRBJ1-3; D gene ambiguous. V gave up 10 bases and J gave up 0 bases, with 10 bases separating them. The CDR3 sequence is 13 residues long. The V gene's germline CDR1 is MNHNS and CDR2 SASEGT. CDR3 bases: TGTGCCACCACGGGCGCCTCTGGAAACACCATATATTTT. The encoded protein is CATTGASGNTIYF.

J is TRBJ2-3 and V is TRBV5-1, with 12 bases identical to TRBD2. This CDR3 comprises 17 residues. Germline values: CDR1 SGHRS, CDR2 YFSETQ. Losses at the gene ends were 3 bases for V and 1 base for J; bases not matched to a gene: 6. The CDR3 spells CASSSGLAGRGTDTQYF. CDR3 coding DNA: TGCGCCAGCAGCTCCGGACTAGCGGGACGCGGCACAGATACGCAGTATTTT.

Concerning this clonotype: This clone may be a read error of a much larger clone one base away. The chain links TRBV28 to TRBJ1-4; a weak D match, TRBD1 (5 bases). Germline V gene sequence: CDR1 MDHEN, CDR2 SYDVKM. This CDR3 comprises 14 residues. The CDR3 reads CTSGKGMVNEKLFF. The CDR3 DNA reads TGTACCAGCGGGAAGGGGATGGTTAATGAAAAACTGTTTTTT.